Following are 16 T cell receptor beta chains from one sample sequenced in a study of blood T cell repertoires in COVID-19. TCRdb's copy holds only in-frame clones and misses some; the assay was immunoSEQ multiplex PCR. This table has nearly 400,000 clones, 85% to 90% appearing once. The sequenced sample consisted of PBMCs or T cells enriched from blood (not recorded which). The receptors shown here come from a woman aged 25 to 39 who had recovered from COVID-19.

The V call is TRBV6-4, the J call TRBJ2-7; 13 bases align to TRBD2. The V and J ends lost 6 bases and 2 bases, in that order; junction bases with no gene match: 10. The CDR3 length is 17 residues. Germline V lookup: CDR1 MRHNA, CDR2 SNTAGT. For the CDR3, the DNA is TGTGCCAGCAGACTTCGGACTAGCGGGGGAGGAACCTACGAGCAGTACTTC. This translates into CASRLRTSGGGTYEQYF.

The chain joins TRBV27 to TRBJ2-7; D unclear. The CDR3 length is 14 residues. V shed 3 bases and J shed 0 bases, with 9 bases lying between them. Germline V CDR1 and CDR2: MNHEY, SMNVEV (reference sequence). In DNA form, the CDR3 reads TGTGCCAGCAGTTTCTTCGCAGACTCCTACGAGCAGTACTTC. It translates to CASSFFADSYEQYF.

The CDR3 DNA reads TGCAGCGTTGGTGAACAGGGCCGTTCACCCCTCCACTTT. The encoded protein is CSVGEQGRSPLHF. The V call is TRBV29-1, the J call TRBJ1-6; D may be TRBD1 (6 bases). Germline-derived CDR1 and CDR2 are SQVTM and ANQGSEA. The CDR3 covers 13 residues. Trimming left V 4 bases short and J 9 bases short, with 13 bases between. The full variable domain, in which reference TRBV29-1 and TRBJ1-6 provide the parts outside the CDR3, is SAVISQKPSRDICQRGTSLTIQCQVDSQVTMMFWYRQQPGQSLTLIATANQGSEATYESGFVIDKFPISRPNLTFSTLTVSNMSPEDSSIYLCSVGEQGRSPLHFGNGTRLTVT.

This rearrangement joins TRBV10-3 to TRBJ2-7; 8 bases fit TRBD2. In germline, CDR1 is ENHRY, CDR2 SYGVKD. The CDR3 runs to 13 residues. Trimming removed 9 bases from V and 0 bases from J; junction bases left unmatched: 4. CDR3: CAISTSDSYEQYF. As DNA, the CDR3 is TGTGCCATTTCGACTAGCGACTCCTACGAGCAGTACTTC.

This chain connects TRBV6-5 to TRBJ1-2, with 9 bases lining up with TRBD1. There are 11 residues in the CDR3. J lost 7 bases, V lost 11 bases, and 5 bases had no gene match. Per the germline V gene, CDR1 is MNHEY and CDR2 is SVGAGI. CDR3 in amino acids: CAAGQGGGYTF. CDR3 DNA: TGTGCCGCGGGACAGGGAGGTGGCTACACCTTC.

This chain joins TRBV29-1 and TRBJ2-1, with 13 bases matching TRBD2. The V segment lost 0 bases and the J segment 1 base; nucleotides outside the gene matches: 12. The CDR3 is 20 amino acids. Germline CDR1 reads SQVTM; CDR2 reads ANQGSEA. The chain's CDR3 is CSVEDKGGLAGTTSYNEQFF. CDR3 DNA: TGCAGCGTTGAAGATAAGGGGGGACTAGCGGGAACCACTTCCTACAATGAGCAGTTCTTC.

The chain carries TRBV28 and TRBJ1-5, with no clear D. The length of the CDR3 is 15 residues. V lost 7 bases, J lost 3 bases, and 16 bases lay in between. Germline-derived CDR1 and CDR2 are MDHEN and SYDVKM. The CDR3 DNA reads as TGTGCCAGCACCCGCAGTGGGAGCTACAATCAGCCCCAGCATTTT. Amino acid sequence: CASTRSGSYNQPQHF.

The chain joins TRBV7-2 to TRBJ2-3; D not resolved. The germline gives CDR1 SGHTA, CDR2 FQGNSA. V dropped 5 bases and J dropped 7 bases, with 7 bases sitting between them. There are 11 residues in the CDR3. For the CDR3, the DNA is TGTGCCAGCAGCCAACTTTATACGCAGTATTTT. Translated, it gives CASSQLYTQYF.

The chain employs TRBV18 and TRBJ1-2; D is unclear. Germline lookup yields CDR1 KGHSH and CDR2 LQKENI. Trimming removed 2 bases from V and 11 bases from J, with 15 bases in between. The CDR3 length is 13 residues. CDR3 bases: TGTGCCAGCTCACCAGGCGGGGAGGTGTGGTACACCTTC. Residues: CASSPGGEVWYTF.

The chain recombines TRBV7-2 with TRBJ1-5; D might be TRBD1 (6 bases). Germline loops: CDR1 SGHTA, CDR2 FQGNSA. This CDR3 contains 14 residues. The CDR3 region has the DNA TGTGCTTTTGGGGGCCGGACCCACAATCAGCCCCAGCATTTT. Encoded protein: CAFGGRTHNQPQHF.

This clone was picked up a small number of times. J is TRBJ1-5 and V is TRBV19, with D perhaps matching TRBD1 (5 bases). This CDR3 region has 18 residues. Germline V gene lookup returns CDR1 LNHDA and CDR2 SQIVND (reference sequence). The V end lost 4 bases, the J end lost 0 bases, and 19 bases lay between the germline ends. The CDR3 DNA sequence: TGTGCCAGTAGTAACGCGGGGGTCATCCAAGGTAGCAATCAGCCCCAGCATTTT. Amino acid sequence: CASSNAGVIQGSNQPQHF.

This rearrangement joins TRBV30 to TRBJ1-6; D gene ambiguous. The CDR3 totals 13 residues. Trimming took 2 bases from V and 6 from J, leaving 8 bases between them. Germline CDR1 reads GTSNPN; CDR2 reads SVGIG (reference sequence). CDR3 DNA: TGTGCCTGGAGTACGGCGGGTAATTCACCCCTCCACTTT. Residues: CAWSTAGNSPLHF.

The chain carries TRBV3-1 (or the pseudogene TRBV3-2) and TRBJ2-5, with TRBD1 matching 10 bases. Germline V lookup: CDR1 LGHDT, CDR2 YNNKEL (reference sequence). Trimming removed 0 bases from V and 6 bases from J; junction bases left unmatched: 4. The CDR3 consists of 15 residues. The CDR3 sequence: CASSQDWDRGQTQYF. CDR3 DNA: TGTGCCAGCAGCCAAGATTGGGACAGGGGCCAGACCCAGTACTTC.

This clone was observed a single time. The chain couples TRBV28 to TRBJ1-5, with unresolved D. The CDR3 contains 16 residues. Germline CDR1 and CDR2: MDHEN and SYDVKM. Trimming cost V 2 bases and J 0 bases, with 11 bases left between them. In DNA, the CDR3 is TGTGCCAGCAGTTTAGTTATAACGGTTAGCAATCAGCCCCAGCATTTT. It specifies CASSLVITVSNQPQHF.

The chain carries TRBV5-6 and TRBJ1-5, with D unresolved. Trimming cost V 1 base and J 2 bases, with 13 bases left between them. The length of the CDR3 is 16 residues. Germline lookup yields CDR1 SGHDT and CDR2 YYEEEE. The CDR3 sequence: CASSLWRGVRNQPQHF. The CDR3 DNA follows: TGTGCCAGCAGCTTGTGGCGGGGTGTGCGCAATCAGCCCCAGCATTTT. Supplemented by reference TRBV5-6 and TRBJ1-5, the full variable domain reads DAGVTQSPTHLIKTRGQQVTLRCSPKSGHDTVSWYQQALGQGPQFIFQYYEEEERQRGNFPDRFSGHQFPNYSSELNVNALLLGDSALYLCASSLWRGVRNQPQHFGDGTRLSIL.

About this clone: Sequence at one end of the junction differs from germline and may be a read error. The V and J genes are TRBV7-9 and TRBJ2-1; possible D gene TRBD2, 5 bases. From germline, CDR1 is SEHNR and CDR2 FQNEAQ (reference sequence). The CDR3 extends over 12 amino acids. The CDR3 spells CASSLAGLGRLF. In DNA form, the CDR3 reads TGTGCCAGCAGCTTAGCCGGACTCGGCCGACTCTTC.